This T cell receptor (beta chain) comes out of a study of blood T cell repertoires in COVID-19. Per the germline V gene, CDR1 is KGHDR and CDR2 is SFDVKD. This CDR3 has 18 residues. Trimming took 4 bases from V and 5 from J; bases not matched to a gene: 18. Method: immunoSEQ multiplex PCR; TCRdb's copy keeps in-frame clones and lacks some. The table lists roughly 500,000 clones, 75% to 90% of them singletons. Material for sequencing was peripheral blood. This TCR derives from a man in his late teens or twenties with COVID-19, enrolled during active disease. The J gene is TRBJ2-5, the V gene TRBV24-1; 7 bases match TRBD1. This CDR3 reads CATSEPRTRQGLGETQYF. The CDR3 bases are TGTGCCACCAGTGAACCCAGAACAAGACAGGGCCTGGGGGAGACCCAGTACTTC.